This is a list of T cell receptor beta chains from one sample in a study of T cells in Graves' hyperthyroidism and ophthalmopathy. A single record per CDR3 protein comes from TCRdb applying MiXCR to the multiplex PCR reads. The repertoire has fewer than 550,000 distinct CDR3 sequences, around 14% of them found once; the top ten carry about 14%. Input material: blood. The receptors stem from a woman aged 18-29 years with Graves' hyperthyroidism. Each CDR3 is given with its conserved first and last residue. A D gene is named only where the DNA matches it firmly. Expanded clones get a size class; other rows say once, few or many, or leave the size out.

j_call clone_size v_call d_call cdr3_aa cdr3_nt
TRBJ1-5 many TRBV28 TRBD1 CASIITGVRNQPQHF TGTGCCAGCATCATAACAGGGGTGCGGAATCAGCCCCAGCATTTT
TRBJ1-5 many TRBV12-3/TRBV12-4 . CASSLSRYQPQHF TGTGCCAGCAGTTTGAGCAGGTATCAGCCCCAGCATTTT
TRBJ2-2 few TRBV5-1 . CASSGALGGELFF TGCGCCAGCAGCGGGGCCCTAGGCGGGGAGCTGTTTTTT
TRBJ1-5 many TRBV28 . CASSIADNNQPQHF TGTGCCAGCTCTATAGCGGACAACAATCAGCCCCAGCATTTT
TRBJ2-7 many TRBV6-5 TRBD2 CASSYSSTSGSYEQYF TGTGCCAGCAGTTACTCGTCGACTAGCGGCTCCTACGAGCAGTACTTC
TRBJ1-3 once TRBV19 TRBD1 CASSITTGGSGNTIYF TGTGCCAGTAGTATCACGACAGGGGGCTCTGGAAACACCATATATTTT
TRBJ2-1 . TRBV20-1 TRBD1 CSASPRTGSFNEQFF TGCAGTGCTAGCCCGAGGACAGGGTCCTTCAATGAGCAGTTCTTC
TRBJ2-3 few TRBV10-3 TRBD1 CAITQGELDTQYF TGTGCCATAACACAGGGGGAATTGGATACGCAGTATTTT
TRBJ2-1 few TRBV29-1 . CSVEGRDYNEQFF TGCAGCGTTGAAGGCAGGGATTACAATGAGCAGTTCTTC
TRBJ2-7 many TRBV27 . CASSRYPLGKVADSYEQYF TGTGCCAGCAGTCGCTATCCCCTGGGTAAGGTCGCGGACTCCTACGAGCAGTACTTC
TRBJ2-1 many TRBV3-1 . CASSLLLPTAVLSSYNEQFF TGTGCCAGCAGCCTACTCTTACCAACAGCGGTCCTGAGCTCCTACAATGAGCAGTTCTTC
TRBJ2-2 few TRBV12-5 . CASGWDAANTGELFF TGTGCTAGTGGTTGGGACGCCGCGAACACCGGGGAGCTGTTTTTT
TRBJ2-1 many TRBV20-1 . CRGGQGINEQFF TGCAGGGGGGGGCAGGGGATCAATGAGCAGTTCTTC
TRBJ2-7 few TRBV18 . CASSPPRTGLLSYEQYF TGTGCCAGCTCACCACCTCGGACGGGATTACTCTCCTACGAGCAGTACTTC
TRBJ2-3 few TRBV6-2/TRBV6-3 . CASSYSILAGGNTQYF TGTGCCAGCAGTTACTCGATCTTGGCGGGTGGGAATACGCAGTATTTT
TRBJ1-4 . TRBV6-1 . CASRAGSGSIEKLFF TGTGCCAGCCGTGCAGGGTCCGGCTCGATTGAAAAACTGTTTTTT
TRBJ2-7 . TRBV7-9 TRBD1 CASSLRSRDRGIIGHEQYF TGTGCCAGCAGCCTTAGGAGCCGGGACAGGGGTATCATCGGCCACGAGCAGTACTTC
TRBJ1-5 few TRBV6-2/TRBV6-3 . CASSRRDMEPQHF TGTGCCAGCAGTAGGAGGGATATGGAGCCCCAGCATTTT
TRBJ2-1 few TRBV9 . CASSEGSGSSYNEQFF TGTGCCAGCAGCGAGGGTAGCGGAAGCTCCTACAATGAGCAGTTCTTC
TRBJ2-7 many TRBV20-1 TRBD1 CSATDRGLSYEQYF TGCAGTGCTACCGACAGGGGTCTCAGCTACGAGCAGTACTTC
TRBJ2-7 many TRBV2 TRBD1 CASSGTGTGTYEQYF TGTGCCAGCAGTGGCACAGGGACAGGGACCTACGAGCAGTACTTC
TRBJ1-2 few TRBV10-2 TRBD1 CASSAQGAFGYTF TGCGCCAGCAGTGCACAGGGGGCTTTTGGCTACACCTTC
TRBJ1-2 few TRBV20-1 . CSARVVGVVENYGYTF TGCAGTGCTAGAGTGGTGGGGGTGGTGGAGAACTATGGCTACACCTTC
TRBJ2-7 many TRBV7-9 TRBD1 CASSLMRQGSYEQYF TGTGCCAGCAGCTTAATGAGACAGGGATCCTACGAGCAGTACTTC
TRBJ1-2 many TRBV7-2 . CASRPEGGIYGYTF TGTGCCAGCCGCCCCGAGGGGGGGATCTATGGCTACACCTTC
TRBJ2-7 many TRBV24-1 TRBD2 CATSAPGGAGTLRQYF TGTGCCACCAGTGCCCCGGGGGGGGCAGGGACCTTAAGGCAGTACTTC
TRBJ2-3 many TRBV2 TRBD2 CATSYSGSTDTQYF TGTGCCACCTCTTATAGCGGGAGCACAGATACGCAGTATTTT
TRBJ2-5 . TRBV3-1 . CASKGGAGKETQYF TGTGCCAGCAAAGGGGGGGCAGGGAAGGAGACCCAGTACTTC
TRBJ1-1 few TRBV6-1 . CASRNRRAGTEAFF TGTGCCAGCAGAAACAGGCGGGCAGGGACTGAAGCTTTCTTT
TRBJ2-1 many TRBV20-1 TRBD1 CSATTGTASRAEQFF TGCAGTGCCACTACCGGGACAGCGAGTAGGGCTGAGCAGTTCTTC
TRBJ2-5 few TRBV4-3 . CASSQVVSGGGETQYF TGCGCCAGCAGCCAAGTGGTGTCAGGGGGAGGCGAGACCCAGTACTTC
TRBJ2-1 . TRBV10-3 . CAITTGIYNEQFF TGTGCCATCACAACGGGGATTTACAATGAGCAGTTCTTC
TRBJ2-1 . TRBV19 TRBD1 CASSMLGGDEQFF TGTGCCAGTAGTATGTTAGGGGGCGATGAGCAGTTCTTC
TRBJ1-1 many TRBV12-3/TRBV12-4 . CASSSRQYTEAFF TGTGCCAGCAGTTCCCGACAGTACACTGAAGCTTTCTTT
TRBJ1-1 . TRBV9 . CASSWDLGGEAFF TGTGCCAGCAGCTGGGACTTAGGGGGTGAAGCTTTCTTT
TRBJ1-2 . TRBV7-9 . CASSPDGTGGYTF TGTGCCAGCAGCCCGGACGGAACGGGCGGCTACACCTTC
TRBJ2-2 many TRBV11-2 TRBD2 CASSWDYGTGELFF TGTGCCAGCAGCTGGGACTATGGGACCGGGGAGCTGTTTTTT
TRBJ1-1 . TRBV11-2 . CASSSTSQGRFEAFF TGTGCCAGCAGCTCGACCTCACAGGGTCGGTTTGAAGCTTTCTTT
TRBJ2-7 many TRBV6-2/TRBV6-3 . CATTGVSYEQYF TGTGCCACCACCGGCGTCTCCTACGAGCAGTACTTC
TRBJ2-7 many TRBV2 . CASTDRGTRYEQYF TGTGCCAGCACCGACCGGGGAACCCGCTACGAGCAGTACTTC
TRBJ2-2 many TRBV28 . CASSPLRGLNTGELFF TGTGCCAGCAGTCCTCTTAGGGGGTTGAACACCGGGGAGCTGTTTTTT
TRBJ2-7 many TRBV20-1 . CSARDISYEQYF TGCAGTGCTAGAGATATCTCCTACGAGCAGTACTTC
TRBJ2-7 . TRBV20-1 TRBD2 CSARGLAGYEQYF TGCAGTGCTAGGGGACTAGCGGGTTACGAGCAGTACTTC
TRBJ2-3 many TRBV6-6 . CASSYWVGSTDTQYF TGTGCCAGCAGTTACTGGGTAGGGAGCACAGATACGCAGTATTTT
TRBJ1-5 few TRBV4-1 . CASSQDPRGGNQPQHF TGCGCCAGCAGCCAAGATCCCCGGGGTGGCAATCAGCCCCAGCATTTT
TRBJ2-6 few TRBV27 . CATRDSGADVLTF TGTGCCACCCGGGACTCTGGGGCCGACGTCCTGACTTTC
TRBJ2-1 many TRBV7-8 . CASREGPGNEQFF TGTGCCAGCAGGGAAGGGCCGGGCAATGAGCAGTTCTTC
TRBJ2-2 . TRBV7-7 TRBD2 CASSSGLAGSGGELFF TGTGCTAGCAGCTCGGGACTAGCGGGATCCGGAGGGGAGCTGTTTTTT
TRBJ2-3 few TRBV6-1 TRBD2 CASSTSGAGGTDTQYF TGTGCCAGCAGCACGAGTGGAGCGGGAGGAACAGATACGCAGTATTTT
TRBJ2-1 few TRBV24-1 . CATSVLGHEQFF TGTGCCACCAGTGTTTTGGGGCATGAGCAGTTCTTC
TRBJ2-2 . TRBV20-1 . CSARDQGTGELFF TGCAGTGCTAGAGATCAGGGGACCGGGGAGCTGTTTTTT
TRBJ2-5 many TRBV5-1 . CASSLGFGGQETQYF TGCGCCAGCAGCTTGGGTTTCGGCGGCCAAGAGACCCAGTACTTC
TRBJ1-2 few TRBV7-9 TRBD1 CASSYGTVWQTF TGTGCCAGCAGCTATGGGACAGTATGGCAAACCTTC
TRBJ1-1 many TRBV12-5 . CASGPPLGQGGTEAFF TGTGCTAGTGGTCCCCCGTTGGGGCAGGGCGGGACTGAAGCTTTCTTT
TRBJ1-1 many TRBV29-1 . CSVGGGGGVEAFF TGCAGCGTTGGAGGGGGGGGGGGCGTTGAAGCTTTCTTT
TRBJ2-5 few TRBV5-1 TRBD2 CASSGSGAGFWGETQYF TGCGCCAGCAGCGGTAGCGGGGCGGGATTTTGGGGAGAGACCCAGTACTTC
TRBJ1-2 . TRBV9 TRBD1 CASSVATEGASYGYTF TGTGCCAGCAGCGTAGCTACGGAGGGGGCAAGCTATGGCTACACCTTC